These T cell receptor beta chains were read from a single sample in a study of T cells in Graves' hyperthyroidism and ophthalmopathy. MiXCR, applied by TCRdb to the multiplex PCR reads, yields one record per CDR3 protein. The sample holds over 500,000 distinct CDR3 sequences; roughly 17% are singletons and the top ten take 15% to 20%. The sample comprised blood. These receptors were obtained from a woman younger than 30 with Graves' ophthalmopathy. Each CDR3 is given without its conserved first and last residue. Each record gives: J gene, V gene, CDR3 protein.

j_gene: TRBJ2-1; v_gene: TRBV7-9; CDR3aa: ASSPPEVRGGYNEQF
j_gene: TRBJ1-2; v_gene: TRBV7-9; CDR3aa: ASSLDQHGYT
j_gene: TRBJ2-1; v_gene: TRBV2; CDR3aa: ASSDPGQGMGEQF
j_gene: TRBJ2-7; v_gene: TRBV7-8; CDR3aa: ASSPPLAEQY
j_gene: TRBJ1-4; v_gene: TRBV6-1; CDR3aa: ASSEEGVGTFEKLF
j_gene: TRBJ2-7; v_gene: TRBV28; CDR3aa: ASSQLSQVTYEQY
j_gene: TRBJ1-5; v_gene: TRBV5-6; CDR3aa: ASSMTGNQPQH
j_gene: TRBJ1-1; v_gene: TRBV19; CDR3aa: ASNPEGAGTEAF
j_gene: TRBJ1-2; v_gene: TRBV7-9; CDR3aa: ASSYPVEAYGYT
j_gene: TRBJ2-1; v_gene: TRBV3-1; CDR3aa: ASSQDLRYNEQF
j_gene: TRBJ1-5; v_gene: TRBV20-1; CDR3aa: SARGQGEPQH
j_gene: TRBJ1-5; v_gene: TRBV6-2/TRBV6-3; CDR3aa: ASSYEAGGRQPQH
j_gene: TRBJ1-2; v_gene: TRBV6-1; CDR3aa: ASSVWGQAGSGYT
j_gene: TRBJ1-1; v_gene: TRBV2; CDR3aa: ASGGIGNTEAF
j_gene: TRBJ2-7; v_gene: TRBV6-1; CDR3aa: ASSRTSGGRGEQY
j_gene: TRBJ2-1; v_gene: TRBV5-4; CDR3aa: ASSQGRTRPNEQF
j_gene: TRBJ1-1; v_gene: TRBV28; CDR3aa: ASSFHQGAAF
j_gene: TRBJ2-1; v_gene: TRBV30; CDR3aa: AWSISSGAYNEQF
j_gene: TRBJ2-7; v_gene: TRBV20-1; CDR3aa: SARDPMTGTYEQY
j_gene: TRBJ2-7; v_gene: TRBV20-1; CDR3aa: SARGGGAGLVSLYEQY
j_gene: TRBJ1-1; v_gene: TRBV27; CDR3aa: ASSTPGYNTEAF
j_gene: TRBJ1-6; v_gene: TRBV30; CDR3aa: AWSVVRDSPLH
j_gene: TRBJ1-1; v_gene: TRBV2; CDR3aa: ASSEGRLNTEAF
j_gene: TRBJ2-1; v_gene: TRBV20-1; CDR3aa: SAPTSYPSSYNEQF
j_gene: TRBJ1-4; v_gene: TRBV25-1; CDR3aa: ASSQLLGTGVEKLF
j_gene: TRBJ1-1; v_gene: TRBV27; CDR3aa: ASSLTVVENTEAF
j_gene: TRBJ2-2; v_gene: TRBV30; CDR3aa: AFLLGFTGELF
j_gene: TRBJ2-7; v_gene: TRBV20-1; CDR3aa: SASSLAGAYEQY
j_gene: TRBJ2-1; v_gene: TRBV6-1; CDR3aa: ASKGENYNEQF
j_gene: TRBJ1-3; v_gene: TRBV20-1; CDR3aa: SAGGPGNTIY
j_gene: TRBJ2-1; v_gene: TRBV12-3/TRBV12-4; CDR3aa: ASSLRGEQF
j_gene: TRBJ1-6; v_gene: TRBV2; CDR3aa: ASSEASRDSNSPLH
j_gene: TRBJ2-2; v_gene: TRBV19; CDR3aa: ASSASVTGELF
j_gene: TRBJ2-7; v_gene: TRBV27; CDR3aa: ASSSTGAGNEQY
j_gene: TRBJ2-3; v_gene: TRBV6-1; CDR3aa: ASSQRQGTSTDTQY
j_gene: TRBJ1-1; v_gene: TRBV11-2; CDR3aa: ASSLGVRGTGNTEAF
j_gene: TRBJ1-1; v_gene: TRBV5-1; CDR3aa: ASSWETGVTEAF
j_gene: TRBJ1-2; v_gene: TRBV7-2; CDR3aa: ASRSYSDYGYT
j_gene: TRBJ2-1; v_gene: TRBV11-2; CDR3aa: ASSLVIGRASSYNEQF
j_gene: TRBJ1-5; v_gene: TRBV13; CDR3aa: ASSLGTDNQPQH
j_gene: TRBJ2-5; v_gene: TRBV12-3/TRBV12-4; CDR3aa: ASSKTQETQY
j_gene: TRBJ1-6; v_gene: TRBV27; CDR3aa: ASSLDREYSPLH
j_gene: TRBJ1-1; v_gene: TRBV5-1; CDR3aa: ASSPTGTTEAF
j_gene: TRBJ2-2; v_gene: TRBV7-2; CDR3aa: ASTPGTSVVRELF
j_gene: TRBJ2-7; v_gene: TRBV5-1; CDR3aa: ASSLATVQVQEQY
j_gene: TRBJ2-2; v_gene: TRBV7-9; CDR3aa: ASAGGTRTATGELF
j_gene: TRBJ2-3; v_gene: TRBV6-2/TRBV6-3; CDR3aa: ASSYDTRTAGTDTQY
j_gene: TRBJ1-4; v_gene: TRBV27; CDR3aa: ASTGGVREKLF
j_gene: TRBJ1-2; v_gene: TRBV6-1; CDR3aa: ASSEVRDSIEGYT
j_gene: TRBJ2-7; v_gene: TRBV28; CDR3aa: ASSPSGTGREQY
j_gene: TRBJ2-7; v_gene: TRBV30; CDR3aa: AWSPGQGYEQY
j_gene: TRBJ2-5; v_gene: TRBV5-4; CDR3aa: ASSNPAGETQY
j_gene: TRBJ2-2; v_gene: TRBV30; CDR3aa: AWTGIRSVGSGELF
j_gene: TRBJ2-1; v_gene: TRBV10-1; CDR3aa: ASSDSGQGGNEQF
j_gene: TRBJ1-1; v_gene: TRBV4-1; CDR3aa: ASSQAVGRSEAF
j_gene: TRBJ2-6; v_gene: TRBV13; CDR3aa: ASSDRGAGANVLT
j_gene: TRBJ2-7; v_gene: TRBV14; CDR3aa: ASSQDPTGTSAPSYEQY
j_gene: TRBJ2-2; v_gene: TRBV13; CDR3aa: ASSLGLAHSGSPNTGELF
j_gene: TRBJ1-2; v_gene: TRBV7-9; CDR3aa: ASSYSGSQGGYT